This T cell receptor (beta chain) comes out of a study of response to subunit inactivated influenza vaccine. The CDR3 runs to 17 residues. Germline-derived CDR1 and CDR2 are SGHVS and FNYEAQ. Trimming pared 0 bases from V and 9 bases from J, leaving 22 bases between. From the RT-PCR reads, TCRdb called clonotypes with MiXCR, one entry per CDR3 protein. Of some 570,000 distinct CDR3 sequences in the sample, over 9% were seen once. The data also belong to a second study, concerning T cells expressing NK-cell markers. This second study says: 5'RACE template switching built TCR beta cDNA with unique molecular identifiers. Sorted CD3+CD56+NKG2C+, CD3+CD56+NKG2C- and CD3+CD56-NKG2C+ T cells supplied TCR beta repertoires. Sequenced donors, eight in total, included seven who were HCMV-seropositive and one who was seronegative.

This sequence originates from a man in his fifties or sixties who received an inactivated influenza vaccine. Sequencing used PBMCs from blood, obtained on the day of vaccination. V and J are TRBV7-6 and TRBJ2-3; no definite D call. CDR3 sequence: CASSLARRGPVVGTQYF. CDR3 coding DNA: TGTGCCAGCAGCTTAGCCAGACGAGGCCCCGTTGTGGGAACGCAGTATTTT. The whole variable domain, remainder taken from reference TRBV7-6 and TRBJ2-3, is GAGVSQSPRYKVTKRGQDVALRCDPISGHVSLYWYRQALGQGPEFLTYFNYEAQQDKSGLPNDRFSAERPEGSISTLTIQRTEQRDSAMYRCASSLARRGPVVGTQYFGPGTRLTVL.